One and the same sample provided the 30 T cell receptor beta chains below, sequenced in a study of spatial heterogeneity in lung cancer. Time point noted: blood at routine non-recurrence follow-up after resection. TCRdb redid the calling of the 5' RACE reads with MiXCR, one entry per CDR3 protein. This sample has around 10,000 distinct CDR3 sequences; 21% occur once, and the top ten carry about 45%. The sample consisted of PBMCs, taken at follow-up. The receptors originated from a male donor with early-stage non-small cell lung cancer.

This clonotype was seen at least ten times. The chain carries TRBV4-3 and TRBJ1-2; TRBD1 agrees at 8 bases. Germline V gene lookup returns CDR1 LGHNA and CDR2 YSLEER. CDR3 length equals 16 residues. V shed 0 bases, J shed 8 bases, and the junction held 11 bases outside the gene matches. CDR3: CASSQDRRDRPWGYTF. The CDR3 nucleotides read TGCGCCAGCAGCCAAGATCGCCGGGACAGGCCATGGGGCTACACCTTC.

The V gene is TRBV18, the J gene TRBJ2-3; D unclear. Germline lookup yields CDR1 KGHSH and CDR2 LQKENI. The ends were cut back, 5 bases at V and 2 bases at J, with 5 bases in the middle. The CDR3 consists of 12 residues. CDR3 sequence: CASSSYTDTQYF. CDR3 bases: TGTGCCAGCTCATCCTACACAGATACGCAGTATTTT.

This chain links TRBV23-1 with TRBJ2-3; 9 bases fit TRBD2. TRBV23-1 qualifies as an ORF whose function is uncertain. The CDR3 totals 16 residues. V shed 2 bases, J shed 6 bases, and the junction held 9 bases outside the gene matches. In nucleotides, the CDR3 is TGCGCCAGCAGTCAACTACTAGCGGGTTGTAGGGATACGCAGTATTTT. This codes for CASSQLLAGCRDTQYF.

A word on this clonotype: At one boundary the junction diverges from the germline segment, which might be a read error. The V gene is TRBV4-1, the J gene TRBJ2-2; TRBD2 agrees at 8 bases. Per germline, CDR1 MGHRA and CDR2 YSYEKL. CDR3 length equals 16 residues. For the CDR3, the DNA is TGCACCAGCAGCTCCGCTAGCGGGCCCAACACCGGGGAGCTGTTTTTT. Translating it yields CTSSSASGPNTGELFF.

This rearrangement joins TRBV19 to TRBJ2-3, with a weak D call TRBD2 (5 bases). Germline CDR1 is LNHDA and CDR2 is SQIVND (reference sequence). The length of the CDR3 is 15 residues. The V and J ends lost 6 bases and 1 base respectively, with 14 bases between them. CDR3 DNA sequence: TGTGCCAGTAGCGCCGGCGGTAGCGGCACAGATACGCAGTATTTT. Encoded protein: CASSAGGSGTDTQYF. Variable domain in full (rest from reference TRBV19 and TRBJ2-3): DGGITQSPKYLFRKEGQNVTLSCEQNLNHDAMYWYRQDPGQGLRLIYYSQIVNDFQKGDIAEGYSVSREKKESFPLTVTSAQKNPTAFYLCASSAGGSGTDTQYFGPGTRLTVL.

V usage is TRBV19 and J usage is TRBJ1-5, with a tentative D call TRBD1 (6 bases). CDR3 size: 16 residues. Trimming left V 3 bases short and J 1 base short, with 13 bases between. Germline assignment: CDR1 LNHDA and CDR2 SQIVND (reference sequence). The CDR3, as DNA: TGTGCCAGTAGTATTCTGGGGCAGGGGAGCAATCAGCCCCAGCATTTT. This translates into CASSILGQGSNQPQHF.

This chain connects TRBV28 to TRBJ2-7, with a weak D call TRBD1 (6 bases). Germline V lookup: CDR1 MDHEN, CDR2 SYDVKM. V lost 6 bases to trimming and J lost 1 base, with 19 bases between them. The CDR3 extends over 16 amino acids. The CDR3 coding sequence is TGTGCCAGCAGCAACCCTTCTAGGACAGCGTCCTACGAGCAGTACTTC. This translates into CASSNPSRTASYEQYF.

This clonotype was recorded at least ten times. This chain connects TRBV7-9 to TRBJ2-1, with D hard to call. Germline CDR1 reads SEHNR; CDR2 reads FQNEAQ (reference sequence). V shed 4 bases and J shed 6 bases, with 16 bases lying between them. The CDR3 extends over 15 amino acids. CDR3: CASSSWKESGNEQFF. The CDR3 bases are TGTGCCAGCAGCTCTTGGAAGGAGTCCGGCAATGAGCAGTTCTTC.

This clonotype was detected only a few times. The chain couples TRBV29-1 to TRBJ2-6, with 8 bases lining up with TRBD1. This CDR3 is 13 amino acids long. CDR1 is SQVTM and CDR2 is ANQGSEA in the germline V gene. V lost 4 bases and J lost 4; bases outside the gene matches: 0. The CDR3 DNA reads as TGCAGCGTTGGGACAGGGGGGGCCAACGTCCTGACTTTC. Residues: CSVGTGGANVLTF.

There are a few counts of this clonotype. V gene TRBV6-1 combines with J gene TRBJ2-1; TRBD2 agrees at 13 bases. In germline, CDR1 is MNHNS, CDR2 SASEGT. The CDR3 is 18 residues long. V shed 6 bases and J 0 bases; nucleotides not matched to a gene: 8. CDR3 loop: CASSYGTSGISSYNEQFF. In nucleotides, the CDR3 is TGTGCCAGCAGCTACGGGACTAGCGGGATAAGCTCCTACAATGAGCAGTTCTTC.

This clonotype was seen many times. This chain joins TRBV28 and TRBJ1-1; D is uncertain. V was clipped by 3 bases and J by 0 bases, with 5 bases between them. Germline V gene data show CDR1 as MDHEN and CDR2 as SYDVKM. The CDR3 loop spans 13 amino acids. CDR3 region: CASSFPMNTEAFF. CDR3 DNA: TGTGCCAGCAGTTTCCCAATGAACACTGAAGCTTTCTTT. The full variable domain, rest sourced from reference TRBV28 and TRBJ1-1, is DVKVTQSSRYLVKRTGEKVFLECVQDMDHENMFWYRQDPGLGLRLIYFSYDVKMKEKGDIPEGYSVSREKKERFSLILESASTNQTSMYLCASSFPMNTEAFFGQGTRLTVV.

This clonotype was detected only a few times. The chain recombines TRBV7-2 with TRBJ2-3; D unresolved. This CDR3 is built from 15 residues. Germline CDR1 is SGHTA and CDR2 is FQGNSA. V shed 0 bases and J shed 3 bases, with 10 bases lying between them. The CDR3 DNA reads as TGTGCCAGCAGCTTAGCCCCCGGTGATACAGATACGCAGTATTTT. It encodes CASSLAPGDTDTQYF. The full variable domain, in which reference TRBV7-2 and TRBJ2-3 provide the parts outside the CDR3, is GAGVSQSPSNKVTEKGKDVELRCDPISGHTALYWYRQSLGQGLEFLIYFQGNSAPDKSGLPSDRFSAERTGGSVSTLTIQRTQQEDSAVYLCASSLAPGDTDTQYFGPGTRLTVL.

In this sample, this clonotype turned up many times. As DNA, the CDR3 is TGCAGTGCTAGAGCCCCCAATCAGGGCATCGGCGATTCACCCCTCCACTTT. Translating it yields CSARAPNQGIGDSPLHF. The rearrangement joins TRBV20-1 to TRBJ1-6, with D possibly matching TRBD1 (5 bases). Per germline, CDR1 DFQATT and CDR2 SNEGSKA (reference sequence). V was shortened by 1 base and J by 8 bases, with 21 bases between the two germline ends. The CDR3 totals 17 residues.

In its sample, this clonotype was seen a few times. The chain joins TRBV28 to TRBJ1-2; possible D gene TRBD1, 5 bases. V lost 7 bases and J lost 1, with 16 bases in between. The germline CDR1 and CDR2 sequences are MDHEN and SYDVKM. The CDR3 length is 15 residues. CDR3 sequence: CASTERGGLNYGYTF. The CDR3 DNA follows: TGTGCCAGCACCGAACGGGGGGGACTTAACTATGGCTACACCTTC.

This clonotype was found many times. This chain links TRBV2 with TRBJ1-5, with D hard to call. The CDR3 runs to 15 residues. V dropped 0 bases and J dropped 7 bases, with 13 bases sitting between them. Germline CDR1 reads SNHLY; CDR2 reads FYNNEI. The CDR3 sequence: CASSEAGRKGQPQHF. The CDR3 nucleotides read TGTGCCAGCAGTGAAGCGGGCAGGAAAGGCCAGCCCCAGCATTTT.

Within the sample, this clonotype is medium-sized. The chain combines TRBV7-2 with TRBJ2-1; 11 positions match TRBD2. The V segment lost 3 bases and the J segment 6 bases; nucleotides outside the gene matches: 10. The CDR3 length is 17 residues. CDR1 and CDR2 from the germline V gene are SGHTA and FQGNSA. For the CDR3, the DNA is TGTGCCAGCAGCTTTCAAATTAGCGGGGGGGCCTTCAATGAGCAGTTCTTC. This codes for CASSFQISGGAFNEQFF.

The chain combines TRBV6-6 with TRBJ1-1, with D possibly matching TRBD1 (5 bases). The CDR3 covers 16 residues. Germline CDR1 reads MNHNY; CDR2 reads SVGAGI (reference sequence). V lost 6 bases and J 0 bases, leaving 17 bases between the germline ends. Here the CDR3 reads CASRPNPDTMNTEAFF. The CDR3 bases are TGTGCCAGCAGGCCCAATCCGGACACGATGAACACTGAAGCTTTCTTT.

Sample share makes this clonotype medium-sized. V and J are TRBV28 and TRBJ2-3, with 7 nucleotides matching TRBD1. This CDR3 has 13 residues. Germline CDR1 MDHEN, CDR2 SYDVKM. V shed 10 bases, J shed 4 bases, and the junction held 8 bases outside the gene matches. For the CDR3, the DNA is TGTGCCACTAACAGGGGTGGCGCAGATACGCAGTATTTT. Translated: CATNRGGADTQYF.

This clonotype appeared a few times. The rearrangement uses TRBV29-1 and TRBJ1-5; D remains ambiguous. The CDR3 loop spans 14 amino acids. Trimming took off 4 bases at V and 2 bases at J, with 12 bases between the two ends. Germline CDR1 is SQVTM and CDR2 is ANQGSEA. In DNA form, the CDR3 reads TGCAGCGTTGTTACGGGTTTCGGCAATCAGCCCCAGCATTTT. This gives the protein CSVVTGFGNQPQHF.

Concerning this clonotype itself: Without the conserved terminal phenylalanine or tryptophan, this CDR3 likely stems from a read error. The chain has TRBV7-6 and TRBJ2-1; D ambiguous. The CDR3 covers 17 residues. Germline V CDR1 and CDR2: SGHVS, FNYEAQ. Trimming stripped 5 bases from V and 2 bases from J, with 19 bases between. The CDR3 region is CASSARDDVVPYNEQFL. As DNA, the CDR3 is TGTGCCAGCAGCGCGCGAGACGACGTTGTTCCCTACAATGAGCAGTTCCTC.

The CDR3 here is CASSLVGGALGQYF. The CDR3 DNA reads as TGTGCCAGCAGCTTAGTTGGAGGGGCCCTCGGGCAGTACTTC. The chain joins TRBV7-2 to TRBJ2-7, with D possibly being TRBD2 (6 bases). V dropped 1 base and J dropped 9 bases, with 16 bases sitting between them. The CDR3 runs 14 residues. Per germline, CDR1 SGHTA and CDR2 FQGNSA.

This clonotype came up many times. The V gene is TRBV3-1, the J gene TRBJ2-1; D not certain. CDR1 and CDR2 from the germline V gene are LGHDT and YNNKEL (reference sequence). The CDR3 has 13 residues. Trimming took off 2 bases at V and 5 bases at J, with 7 bases between the two ends. CDR3 loop: CASSQLDNNEQFF. DNA of the CDR3: TGTGCCAGCAGCCAACTGGATAACAATGAGCAGTTCTTC.

This rearrangement joins TRBV5-5 to TRBJ1-1, with D hard to call. Trimming pared 0 bases from V and 0 bases from J, leaving 12 bases between. In germline, CDR1 is SGHKS, CDR2 YYEKEE (reference sequence). This CDR3 has 16 amino acids. This CDR3 is CASSLGTARMNTEAFF. The CDR3, as DNA: TGTGCCAGCAGCTTGGGTACAGCTCGGATGAACACTGAAGCTTTCTTT. The full variable domain, in which reference TRBV5-5 and TRBJ1-1 provide the parts outside the CDR3, is DAGVTQSPTHLIKTRGQQVTLRCSPISGHKSVSWYQQVLGQGPQFIFQYYEKEERGRGNFPDRFSARQFPNYSSELNVNALLLGDSALYLCASSLGTARMNTEAFFGQGTRLTVV.

V usage is TRBV5-4 and J usage is TRBJ2-1, with 8 bases identical to TRBD2. V was pared by 4 bases and J by 4 bases, with 10 bases of the junction left unmatched. This CDR3 region has 16 residues. In germline, CDR1 is SGHNT, CDR2 YYREEE (reference sequence). CDR3 sequence reads: CASSPSESGSYNEQFF. In DNA, the CDR3 is TGTGCCAGCAGCCCTAGCGAGAGCGGGAGTTACAATGAGCAGTTCTTC.

V gene TRBV5-1 combines with J gene TRBJ2-2, with D maybe TRBD1 (6 bases). There are 16 residues in the CDR3. V dropped 3 bases and J dropped 1 base, with 13 bases sitting between them. Germline assignment: CDR1 SGHRS and CDR2 YFSETQ. The CDR3 DNA follows: TGCGCCAGCAGCTATACCGGGACATTGAACACCGGGGAGCTGTTTTTT. Translating it yields CASSYTGTLNTGELFF.

This clonotype was seen ten or more times. The chain has TRBV10-3 and TRBJ2-2; D unresolved. Trimming left V 2 bases short and J 6 bases short, with 7 bases between. Germline loops: CDR1 ENHRY, CDR2 SYGVKD. The CDR3 has 13 amino acids. The CDR3 DNA reads TGTGCCATCAGTGAGGGACCACCCGGGGAGCTGTTTTTT. Protein product: CAISEGPPGELFF.

There are many counts of this clonotype. This sequence joins TRBV7-2 and TRBJ2-7; TRBD2 matches at 11 bases. V trimming: 5 bases; J trimming: 4 bases; junction bases outside the gene matches: 7. The CDR3 totals 15 residues. The germline CDR1 and CDR2 sequences are SGHTA and FQGNSA. The CDR3 loop is CASSILAGVNYEQYF. In DNA form, the CDR3 reads TGTGCCAGCAGCATACTAGCGGGAGTCAATTACGAGCAGTACTTC. The whole variable domain, remainder taken from reference TRBV7-2 and TRBJ2-7, is GAGVSQSPSNKVTEKGKDVELRCDPISGHTALYWYRQSLGQGLEFLIYFQGNSAPDKSGLPSDRFSAERTGGSVSTLTIQRTQQEDSAVYLCASSILAGVNYEQYFGPGTRLTVT.

The table lists this clonotype with many counts. The genes are TRBV4-2 and TRBJ1-3; D is unresolved. V was pared by 1 base and J by 4 bases, with 5 bases between. The CDR3 covers 13 residues. Germline CDR1 and CDR2: LGHNA and YNFKEQ. The CDR3: CASSQALGNTIYF. Here the CDR3 DNA reads TGTGCCAGCAGCCAAGCCCTCGGAAACACCATATATTTT.

This clonotype came up many times. The chain links TRBV19 to TRBJ2-1; the D is unclear. V shed 6 bases and J shed 4 bases, with 10 bases lying between them. The CDR3 spans 13 residues. Germline V gene data show CDR1 as LNHDA and CDR2 as SQIVND (reference sequence). CDR3 sequence (DNA): TGTGCCAGTAGGAGAACTGATTACAATGAGCAGTTCTTC. Protein product: CASRRTDYNEQFF.

This clonotype was detected many times. The V and J genes are TRBV20-1 and TRBJ1-1; D perhaps matches TRBD1 (5 bases). V was cut by 3 bases and J by 4 bases, with 18 bases left in between. CDR1 DFQATT and CDR2 SNEGSKA come from the germline V gene (reference sequence). This CDR3 has 15 residues. DNA for the CDR3: TGCAGTGCTAGTTCGCCCGCGACCGGGGGCACTGAAGCTTTCTTT. Amino acids: CSASSPATGGTEAFF.